The TCR beta chain described here comes from a study of blood T cell repertoires in COVID-19. The CDR3 has 16 residues. Trimming removed 7 bases from V and 3 bases from J; junction bases left unmatched: 13. The germline V gene encodes CDR1 MNHNY and CDR2 SVGAGI (reference sequence). Clones were read by immunoSEQ multiplex PCR, and TCRdb kept only the in-frame ones, dropping some. The sample lists about 150,000 clones, 84% occurring once. The clonotype comes from a human donor in a cohort sampled during active COVID-19. V and J are TRBV6-6 and TRBJ2-3, with 7 bases matching TRBD1. The sample consisted of peripheral blood. The CDR3 is CASTDRAHGTTDTQYF. DNA for the CDR3: TGTGCCAGCACCGACAGGGCCCACGGGACGACAGATACGCAGTATTTT.